This TCR beta chain was captured by sequencing in a study of blood T cell repertoires in COVID-19. Study at large: COVID-19 samples from acute and convalescent phases originated in the United States, Italy and Spain.

Germline V gene lookup returns CDR1 SEHNR and CDR2 FQNEAQ (reference sequence). The CDR3 contains 14 residues. Deletions cut 4 bases from V and 7 bases from J, with 14 bases between. Some clones are missing from TCRdb's copy, which holds only in-frame ones; the method was immunoSEQ multiplex PCR. Of under 250,000 clones listed, about nine tenths are singletons. This chain connects TRBV7-9 to TRBJ1-5, with a possible D match to TRBD1 (6 bases). Material for sequencing was peripheral blood. The clonotype was recovered from an older woman who had recovered from COVID-19. This CDR3 is CASSSTGPQQPQHF. CDR3 sequence (DNA): TGTGCCAGCAGCTCGACAGGTCCTCAACAGCCCCAGCATTTT.